This TCR beta chain was found in a study of regulatory T cells in long-lasting Graves disease. Study-wide results and caveats: TRBV28 was favored in persistent disease, as were TRBJ1-2 and TRBJ2-5.

Combining iRepertoire HTBI primers with Arm-PCR of CDR3 regions, the authors built TCR beta libraries. TCRdb fed the multiplex PCR reads into MiXCR, producing one record per CDR3 protein. The table records a few hundred thousand distinct CDR3 sequences, roughly 24% of them present only once. Noted time point: persistent/refractory GD, antithyroid drugs over 5 years with positive TRAb. The TCR library used RNA extracted from PBMCs. CDR3 size: 15 residues. The V end was cut by 3 bases, the J end by 2 bases, with 13 bases between. Germline V CDR1 and CDR2: SGHVS, FNYEAQ. About this clonotype: The antigen is not known.

The source is a woman in her thirties or forties with Graves disease. Here the sequenced sample was peripheral blood mononuclear cells (PBMCs), taken when the disease was refractory, from a patient treated with antithyroid drugs. V is TRBV7-6 and J is TRBJ2-5; D is undetermined. The chain's CDR3 is CASSFHWGSQETQYF. In nucleotides, the CDR3 is TGTGCCAGCAGCTTTCACTGGGGAAGTCAAGAGACCCAGTACTTC.